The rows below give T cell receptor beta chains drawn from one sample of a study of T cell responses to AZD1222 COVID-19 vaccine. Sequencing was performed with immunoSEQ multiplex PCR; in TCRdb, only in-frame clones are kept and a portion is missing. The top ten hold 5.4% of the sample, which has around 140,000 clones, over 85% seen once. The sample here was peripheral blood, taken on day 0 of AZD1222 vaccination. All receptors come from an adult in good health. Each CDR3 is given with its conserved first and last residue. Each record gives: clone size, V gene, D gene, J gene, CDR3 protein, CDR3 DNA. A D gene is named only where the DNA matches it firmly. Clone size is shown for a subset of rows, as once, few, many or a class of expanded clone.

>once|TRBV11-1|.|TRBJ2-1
CASSLVDASLGYEQFF
TGTGCCAGCAGCTTAGTTGACGCCTCCCTGGGCTATGAGCAGTTCTTC
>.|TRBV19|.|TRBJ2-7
CASIPMGRPEQYF
TGTGCCAGTATACCTATGGGCCGCCCTGAGCAGTACTTC
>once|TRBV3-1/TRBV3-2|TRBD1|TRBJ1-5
CASSQSRGIGPQHF
TGTGCCAGCAGCCAATCCAGGGGGATCGGGCCCCAGCATTTT
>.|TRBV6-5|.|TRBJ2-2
CASSYSNLDTGELFF
TGTGCCAGCAGTTACTCCAATTTAGACACCGGGGAGCTGTTTTTT
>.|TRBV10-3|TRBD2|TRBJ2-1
CAISESGGGSLNEQFF
TGTGCCATCAGTGAGTCGGGCGGGGGGTCGTTAAATGAGCAGTTCTTC
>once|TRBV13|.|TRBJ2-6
CASSFRAGLGRGANVLTF
TGTGCCAGCAGCTTTAGGGCAGGGTTGGGGAGAGGGGCCAACGTCCTGACTTTC
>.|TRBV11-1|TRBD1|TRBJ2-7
CATQRGTGSYEQYF
TGTGCCACCCAACGGGGGACAGGGTCCTACGAGCAGTACTTC
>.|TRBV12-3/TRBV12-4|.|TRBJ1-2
CASSTSTYGYTF
TGTGCCAGCAGTACATCCACCTATGGCTACACCTTC
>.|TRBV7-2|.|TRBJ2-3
CASSLIWGGTDTQYF
TGTGCCAGCAGCTTAATATGGGGGGGCACAGATACGCAGTATTTT
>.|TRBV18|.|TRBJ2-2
CASSPQGTGELFF
TGTGCCAGCTCACCGCAGGGTACCGGGGAGCTGTTTTTT
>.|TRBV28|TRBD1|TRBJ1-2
CASSPPLGGHYGYTF
TGTGCCAGCAGTCCACCCCTAGGGGGCCACTATGGCTACACCTTC